This T cell receptor beta chain was profiled in a study of CXCR3-negative and CXCR3-positive naive CD8 T cells. Turning to the study itself: Sequencing yielded approximately 130 million TRB reads, roughly 1.5 +/- 0.3 million per library.

Within the CD8+ T cell compartment, naive cells were CD45RO-CCR7+CD27+CD95-. Study-level points and caveats: More hydrophobic TRB CDR3s occurred in CXCR3-positive than in CXCR3-negative naive cells. CXCR3-negative and CXCR3-positive naive cells shared comparable TRBV-TRBJ usage, but memory cells did not. Both naive subsets showed comparably high diversity, and memory CD8+ cells showed much lower diversity.

The TRB libraries of cDNA were built by UMI-labeled 5' RACE. TCRdb reworked the 5' RACE reads into one entry per CDR3 protein, no DNA. Seen in this sample are roughly 99,000 distinct CDR3 sequences; the ten most common clones hold about 1%. With respect to this clonotype: The antigen remains unidentified.

The TCR was taken from a human donor in good health. Some clones in this sample may be carry-over from other donors' samples. The sample consisted of naive CXCR3+ CD8+ T cells from blood. Subset here: CD45RO-CCR7+CD27+CD95- naive CD8+ T cells expressing CXCR3 (TNR3+).

CDR3 amino acids: CASSYKTGPYEQYF. The chain has TRBV6-5 and TRBJ2-7. The CDR3 runs 14 residues. Germline V gives CDR1 MNHEY, CDR2 SVGAGI.